The text below deals with one T cell receptor (beta chain). What it binds is unknown. Of the isolated RNA, all was reverse transcribed, and so the sequenced material was expressed TCRB transcripts. Each sample of naive, central memory or regulatory T cells had, on average, approximately 3.5 million reads. Clones were read by immunoSEQ multiplex PCR, and TCRdb kept only the in-frame ones, dropping some. The table has 330,000 or so clones, about 20% seen once. The data were taken from a study of beta chain features in type 1 diabetes. Study observations and caveats: Researchers caution that PCR might favor shorter templates, equally among patients and controls.

The germline V gene has CDR1 SGDLS and CDR2 YYNGEE. Deletions cut 4 bases from V and 5 bases from J, with 13 bases between. The CDR3 has 14 residues. The sequenced sample was naive CD4+ T cells from blood. The source is a woman aged 18-29 years in good health. The rearrangement joins TRBV9 to TRBJ2-1; D call uncertain. CDR3 residues: CASSPTGPHNEQFF. The CDR3 coding sequence is TGTGCCAGCAGCCCCACGGGTCCTCACAATGAGCAGTTCTTC. Supplemented by reference TRBV9 and TRBJ2-1, the full variable domain reads DSGVTQTPKHLITATGQRVTLRCSPRSGDLSVYWYQQSLDQGLQFLIQYYNGEERAKGNILERFSAQQFPDLHSELNLSSLELGDSALYFCASSPTGPHNEQFFGPGTRLTVL.